The source of this T cell receptor beta chain is a study of human thymus T cells. Thymic material originated from resections removed in the course of corrective heart surgery. Healthy Finnish infants having corrective surgery for congenital heart defects served as donors. With regard to this clone: Its specificity is unknown.

The study's findings and limits: It looked as if thymic and blood repertoires used V and J genes in a biased way. Reports from related research described highly overlapping thymic repertoires among unrelated individuals.

TCRdb's copy holds only in-frame clones and misses some; the assay was immunoSEQ multiplex PCR. The sample has approximately 70,000 clones; 85% to 95% are singletons. The CDR3 extends over 14 amino acids. CDR1 and CDR2 from the germline V gene are LNHNV and YYDKDF (reference sequence). V shed 1 base and J shed 5 bases, with 11 bases lying between them. Input material: thymus tissue. The rearrangement links TRBV15 to TRBJ1-1; D possibly corresponds to TRBD1 (6 bases). This clonotype was sampled from a girl in the first two years of life with a congenital heart defect but otherwise immunologically healthy. The CDR3 DNA is TGTGCCACCAGCAGAGTAAGGGGGTGGACTGAAGCTTTCTTT. Encoded protein: CATSRVRGWTEAFF.